This TCR beta chain originates from a study of CD8 T cells in Susac syndrome. RNA, at about 0.45 to 1 ug, was reverse transcribed with random hexamers. Across 54 Vbeta and 13 Jbeta, immunoSEQ multiplex PCR amplified TCR beta CDR3. TCRdb re-called the immunoSEQ multiplex PCR reads through MiXCR, storing one row per CDR3 protein. The sample holds some 260,000 distinct CDR3 sequences; roughly 81% are singletons and the top ten take about 0.11%. Through negative isolation, CD4+ and CD8+ T cells were obtained, while TEMRA cells were enriched using FACS. Germline CDR1 MNHEY, CDR2 SMNVEV (reference sequence). The CDR3 is 15 amino acids. The J segment lost 7 bases and the V segment lost 2 bases, leaving 7 bases of the junction unmatched.

This sequence was found in a human donor with multiple sclerosis. This chain uses TRBV27 with TRBJ1-2; the match to TRBD1 covers 10 bases. The sample taken for sequencing was CD8+ T cells from PBMCs. Here the CDR3 DNA reads TGTGCCAGCAGTTTAACTCGACAGGGGGCGCGTGGCTACACCTTC. Residues: CASSLTRQGARGYTF.